The present T cell receptor beta chain was sequenced within a study of beta chain features in type 1 diabetes. The germline V gene encodes CDR1 KGHSH and CDR2 LQKENI. This CDR3 is built from 11 residues. This clone was observed at least ten times. Expressed TCRB transcripts got sequenced, as all isolated RNA was reverse transcribed. The method was immunoSEQ multiplex PCR; TCRdb's version includes in-frame clones alone and lacks a portion of them. Of about 130,000 clones in the sample, about 10% were seen once. The J gene is TRBJ1-1, the V gene TRBV18; D gene ambiguous. The TCR originated in a man between 18 and 29 years old in good health. The sample comprised central memory CD4+ T cells from blood. CDR3 in amino acids: CATVANTEAFF. In DNA, the CDR3 is TGTGCAACCGTAGCTAACACTGAAGCTTTCTTT.